The T cell receptor beta chain described here comes from a study of cytomegalovirus exposure and HLA in healthy donors. Study-level points and caveats: A later analysis found most CMV-associated TCR beta chains apparently HLA-restricted.

The PCR was carried out with 60 Vbeta primers and 13 Jbeta primers. Method: immunoSEQ multiplex PCR; TCRdb's copy keeps in-frame clones and lacks some. The table shows tens of thousands of clones, with approximately 71% occurring only once. With respect to this clone: Antigen unknown.

The receptor's source is a man between 60 and 75 years old in good health and CMV-seropositive. The sequenced material came from PBMCs.

The CDR3 DNA reads as TGTGCCAGCAGCAAAATCCCATCCGGGCTAGCGGGAGATCGTTGCTACGAGCAGTACTTC. It codes for CASSKIPSGLAGDRCYEQYF. The rearrangement joins TRBV21-1 to TRBJ2-7; the D call in the table, TRBD2, was not verified against the DNA. TRBV21-1 is shown as a pseudogene. The CDR3 runs 20 residues.